Listed below are T cell receptor beta chains from one sample, sequenced in a study of CD8 T cells in ankylosing spondylitis. MiXCR, applied by TCRdb to the 5' RACE reads, yields one record per CDR3 protein. This repertoire shows 300,000 to 350,000 distinct CDR3 sequences, around 20% found once; its top ten account for 3.5%. Sequenced sample: blood, either unsorted or a sorted T cell fraction (not recorded which). These receptors were collected from a female donor with ankylosing spondylitis or in good health (not recorded which). CDR3s include the opening cysteine and the closing phenylalanine or tryptophan. Each record gives: D gene, V gene, clone size, J gene, CDR3 DNA, CDR3 protein. D genes are given only for firm matches. A clone size is listed for some rows: how often the clone was seen (once, few, many), or a class if it is expanded.

d_gene: .; v_gene: TRBV20-1; abundance: few; j_gene: TRBJ2-4; CDR3nt: TGCAGTGCTGACGGACACCCAAACATTCAGTACTTC; CDR3aa: CSADGHPNIQYF
d_gene: TRBD1; v_gene: TRBV12-3/TRBV12-4; abundance: .; j_gene: TRBJ2-2; CDR3nt: TGTGCCAGCAGTTTAGGGACAGGGCCCGGGGAGCTGTTTTTT; CDR3aa: CASSLGTGPGELFF
d_gene: .; v_gene: TRBV9; abundance: few; j_gene: TRBJ1-3; CDR3nt: TGTGCCAGCAGCGTAGCTGGTGGGGAGGGGTACTCTGGAAACATCATATATTTT; CDR3aa: CASSVAGGEGYSGNIIYF
d_gene: TRBD2; v_gene: TRBV9; abundance: many; j_gene: TRBJ2-1; CDR3nt: TGTGCCAGCAGCTTTTCGGGACTAGCGGATTACAATGAGCAGTTCTTC; CDR3aa: CASSFSGLADYNEQFF
d_gene: .; v_gene: TRBV10-1; abundance: few; j_gene: TRBJ1-1; CDR3nt: TGCGCCAGCAGTGAGGCCCTCGACGGTTCAGAAGCTTTCTTT; CDR3aa: CASSEALDGSEAFF
d_gene: TRBD2; v_gene: TRBV10-3; abundance: .; j_gene: TRBJ2-1; CDR3nt: TGTGCCATCAGCGGGACTAGCGGGGGTTCGGAGCAGTTCTTC; CDR3aa: CAISGTSGGSEQFF
d_gene: TRBD1; v_gene: TRBV7-2; abundance: .; j_gene: TRBJ1-2; CDR3nt: TGTGCCAGCAGCCACAGGGGGCCCCTCTATGGCTACACCTTC; CDR3aa: CASSHRGPLYGYTF
d_gene: .; v_gene: TRBV6-6; abundance: few; j_gene: TRBJ1-1; CDR3nt: TGTGCCAGCAGCCGAACAGATCCCGCTGAAGCTTTCTTT; CDR3aa: CASSRTDPAEAFF
d_gene: .; v_gene: TRBV7-2; abundance: .; j_gene: TRBJ2-7; CDR3nt: TGTGCCAGCAGCTTAATCAGGGCGGGCGAGAGCGAGCAGTACTTC; CDR3aa: CASSLIRAGESEQYF
d_gene: TRBD2; v_gene: TRBV6-1; abundance: few; j_gene: TRBJ2-7; CDR3nt: TGTGCCAGCAGACCCCGGACTAGCGGGAGTATTTACGAGCAGTACTTC; CDR3aa: CASRPRTSGSIYEQYF
d_gene: TRBD2; v_gene: TRBV12-3/TRBV12-4; abundance: .; j_gene: TRBJ2-5; CDR3nt: TGTGCCAGCAGTCCGAGACTAGCGGGAGCCAGTGAGACCCAGTACTTC; CDR3aa: CASSPRLAGASETQYF
d_gene: TRBD2; v_gene: TRBV4-2; abundance: .; j_gene: TRBJ2-3; CDR3nt: TGTGCCAGCAGCCAAGCGATCTCGGGAGGGGGCACAGATACGCAGTATTTT; CDR3aa: CASSQAISGGGTDTQYF
d_gene: .; v_gene: TRBV20-1; abundance: .; j_gene: TRBJ2-5; CDR3nt: TGCAGTGCTAGCCTCCCGGGTCAGGCAGAGACCCAGTACTTC; CDR3aa: CSASLPGQAETQYF
d_gene: .; v_gene: TRBV10-1; abundance: .; j_gene: TRBJ2-7; CDR3nt: TGCGCCAGCAGTGTAGGGGGTGGAAGCGAGCAGTACTTC; CDR3aa: CASSVGGGSEQYF
d_gene: .; v_gene: TRBV10-3; abundance: few; j_gene: TRBJ2-5; CDR3nt: TGTGCCATCAGCGGCACTAGAGAGGAGACCCAGTACTTC; CDR3aa: CAISGTREETQYF
d_gene: .; v_gene: TRBV7-2; abundance: .; j_gene: TRBJ2-3; CDR3nt: TGTGCCAGCAGCTTAGAGTCGGTTAGGGATACGCAGTATTTT; CDR3aa: CASSLESVRDTQYF
d_gene: .; v_gene: TRBV11-2; abundance: .; j_gene: TRBJ2-5; CDR3nt: TGTGCCAGCAGCTTAGGCGTTGCCTCTTTCTGGGAGACCCAGTACTTC; CDR3aa: CASSLGVASFWETQYF
d_gene: .; v_gene: TRBV6-5; abundance: few; j_gene: TRBJ2-3; CDR3nt: TGTGCCAGCAGTTACTCGGCCAGTAGCACAGATACGCAGTATTTT; CDR3aa: CASSYSASSTDTQYF
d_gene: .; v_gene: TRBV6-2/TRBV6-3; abundance: few; j_gene: TRBJ1-5; CDR3nt: TGTGCCAGCAGTTACTCCGGGGCAGGCGCGCCCCAGCATTTT; CDR3aa: CASSYSGAGAPQHF
d_gene: .; v_gene: TRBV6-4; abundance: .; j_gene: TRBJ2-1; CDR3nt: TGTGCCAGCAGTGGGGACCCATTAGGCCATGAGCAGTTCTTC; CDR3aa: CASSGDPLGHEQFF
d_gene: TRBD1; v_gene: TRBV4-1; abundance: .; j_gene: TRBJ2-7; CDR3nt: TGCGCCAGCAGCCAAGATCTGGGGGACAGCTACGAGCAGTACTTC; CDR3aa: CASSQDLGDSYEQYF
d_gene: TRBD2; v_gene: TRBV12-3/TRBV12-4; abundance: many; j_gene: TRBJ2-7; CDR3nt: TGTGCCAGCAGGCTAGCGGGAAGACTGGGCGAGCAGTACTTC; CDR3aa: CASRLAGRLGEQYF
d_gene: .; v_gene: TRBV20-1; abundance: .; j_gene: TRBJ2-5; CDR3nt: TGCAGTGCTAGATCCTCCACGGGGCGCTATAAAGAGACCCAGTACTTC; CDR3aa: CSARSSTGRYKETQYF
d_gene: .; v_gene: TRBV10-3; abundance: many; j_gene: TRBJ2-1; CDR3nt: TGTGCCATCAGCCCTTACCGTGGTGAGCAGTTCTTC; CDR3aa: CAISPYRGEQFF
d_gene: .; v_gene: TRBV5-1; abundance: .; j_gene: TRBJ1-3; CDR3nt: TGCGCCAGCAGCTTGGTTTCGGCGTTCTCTGGAAACACCATATATTTT; CDR3aa: CASSLVSAFSGNTIYF
d_gene: TRBD2; v_gene: TRBV29-1; abundance: .; j_gene: TRBJ2-7; CDR3nt: TGCAGCGTTGAGGCGGGAGGGGACGAGCAGTACTTC; CDR3aa: CSVEAGGDEQYF